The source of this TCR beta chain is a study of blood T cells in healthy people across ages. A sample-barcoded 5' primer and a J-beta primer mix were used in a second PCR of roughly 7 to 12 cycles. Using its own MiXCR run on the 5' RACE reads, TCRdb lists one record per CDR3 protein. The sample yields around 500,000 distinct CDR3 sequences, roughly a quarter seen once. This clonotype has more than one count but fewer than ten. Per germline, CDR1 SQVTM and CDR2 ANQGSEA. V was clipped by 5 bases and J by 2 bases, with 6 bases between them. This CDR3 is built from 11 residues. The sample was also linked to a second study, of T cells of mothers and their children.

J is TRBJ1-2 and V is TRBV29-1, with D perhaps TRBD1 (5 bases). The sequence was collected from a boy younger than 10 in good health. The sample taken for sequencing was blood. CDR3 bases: TGCAGCGTTCGGGACAACTATGGCTACACCTTC. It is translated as CSVRDNYGYTF. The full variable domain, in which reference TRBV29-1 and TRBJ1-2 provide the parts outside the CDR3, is SAVISQKPSRDICQRGTSLTIQCQVDSQVTMMFWYRQQPGQSLTLIATANQGSEATYESGFVIDKFPISRPNLTFSTLTVSNMSPEDSSIYLCSVRDNYGYTFGSGTRLTVV.